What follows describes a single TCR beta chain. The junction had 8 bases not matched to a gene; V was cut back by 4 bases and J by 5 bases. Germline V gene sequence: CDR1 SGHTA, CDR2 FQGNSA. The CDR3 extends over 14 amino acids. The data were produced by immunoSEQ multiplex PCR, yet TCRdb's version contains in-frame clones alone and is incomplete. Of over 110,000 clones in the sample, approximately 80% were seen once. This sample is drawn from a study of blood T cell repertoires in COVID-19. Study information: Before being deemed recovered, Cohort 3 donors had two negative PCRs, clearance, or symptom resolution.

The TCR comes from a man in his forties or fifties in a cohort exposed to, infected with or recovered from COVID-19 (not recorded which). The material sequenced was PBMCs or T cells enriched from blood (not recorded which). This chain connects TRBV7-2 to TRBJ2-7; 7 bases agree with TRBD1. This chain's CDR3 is CASSSRQGSDEQYF. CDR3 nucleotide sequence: TGTGCCAGCAGCTCCAGACAGGGCAGCGACGAGCAGTACTTC. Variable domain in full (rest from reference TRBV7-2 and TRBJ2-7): GAGVSQSPSNKVTEKGKDVELRCDPISGHTALYWYRQSLGQGLEFLIYFQGNSAPDKSGLPSDRFSAERTGGSVSTLTIQRTQQEDSAVYLCASSSRQGSDEQYFGPGTRLTVT.